The 17 T cell receptor beta chains below all came from one sample that was sequenced in a study of OX40 agonist ivuxolimab in advanced cancers. The assay was immunoSEQ multiplex PCR, and TCRdb's table has in-frame clones only and misses some. The table lists about 99,000 clones, 90% to 95% of them singletons. This sample comprised CD4+ or CD8+ T cells sorted from blood, obtained in a trial of the OX40 agonist ivuxolimab. Receptor source: an adult with an advanced solid tumor such as melanoma, head and neck, liver or kidney cancer.

V usage is TRBV9 and J usage is TRBJ2-6, with D unclear. There are 14 residues in the CDR3. From germline, CDR1 is SGDLS and CDR2 YYNGEE. V lost 3 bases, J lost 1 base, and 5 bases lay in between. The CDR3 DNA reads as TGTGCCAGCAGCGCCCTGTCTGGGGCCAACGTCCTGACTTTC. Translating it yields CASSALSGANVLTF.

The J gene is TRBJ2-3, the V gene TRBV27; the D is unclear. This CDR3 has 15 residues. Germline lookup yields CDR1 MNHEY and CDR2 SMNVEV (reference sequence). The V end was cut by 2 bases, the J end by 0 bases, with 9 bases between. DNA for the CDR3: TGTGCCAGCAGTTTAAAATCGGCGAGCACAGATACGCAGTATTTT. Its protein product is CASSLKSASTDTQYF.

Worth noting for this clone: This sample includes further DNA sequences coding for the same CDR3. V is TRBV7-9 and J is TRBJ1-2, with TRBD1 matching over 11 bases. After removal of 5 bases from V and 4 bases from J, the junction contained 12 bases not matched to a gene. The length of the CDR3 is 17 residues. Per germline, CDR1 SEHNR and CDR2 FQNEAQ (reference sequence). The CDR3 nucleotides are TGTGCCAGCAGCCCCGGGACAGGGGGATGGTTAAGCTATGGCTACACCTTC. It codes for CASSPGTGGWLSYGYTF.

This chain links TRBV5-1 with TRBJ2-1; TRBD2 might be the D (7 bases). Germline loops: CDR1 SGHRS, CDR2 YFSETQ. The CDR3 is 19 amino acids. V was clipped by 4 bases and J by 3 bases, with 26 bases between them. The DNA of the CDR3 is TGCGCCAGCAGCCCACGGGGGCGCGGGGAAGCGGGAAACTACAATGAGCAGTTCTTC. It translates to CASSPRGRGEAGNYNEQFF.

A single count supports this clone. The chain carries TRBV7-9 and TRBJ2-4, with a possible D match to TRBD2 (6 bases). V was shortened by 0 bases and J by 8 bases, with 8 bases between the two germline ends. The V gene's germline CDR1 is SEHNR and CDR2 FQNEAQ (reference sequence). CDR3 length equals 13 residues. CDR3 residues: CASSLAGGDIQYF. The CDR3 DNA reads TGTGCCAGCAGCTTAGCCGGAGGGGACATTCAGTACTTC.

The V call is TRBV7-2, the J call TRBJ2-3, with 10 nucleotides matching TRBD1. Germline trimming cut 2 bases from V and 3 bases from J; bases unmatched to any gene: 8. The CDR3 loop spans 17 amino acids. Germline V gene sequence: CDR1 SGHTA, CDR2 FQGNSA. CDR3 in amino acids: CASSLIAGQGGTDTQYF. CDR3 bases: TGTGCCAGCAGCTTAATTGCCGGACAGGGGGGGACAGATACGCAGTATTTT.

In this sample, this clone turned up once. The chain has TRBV30 and TRBJ2-5; 10 bases are shared with TRBD1. Germline CDR1 is GTSNPN and CDR2 is SVGIG (reference sequence). The CDR3 covers 15 residues. J was trimmed by 5 bases and V by 4 bases; bases with no gene match: 10. The CDR3 DNA sequence: TGTGCCTGGAAGCCGGGACAGGGGCCGAGGGAGACCCAGTACTTC. Residues: CAWKPGQGPRETQYF.

This CDR3 reads CASSKNRDRGYNTGELFF. Written as DNA, the CDR3 is TGTGCCAGCAGCAAAAACCGGGACAGAGGATATAACACCGGGGAGCTGTTTTTT. V is TRBV21-1 and J is TRBJ2-2; the table calls TRBD1, which could not be checked here. TRBV21-1 is a listed pseudogene. The CDR3 spans 18 residues.

The chain combines TRBV9 with TRBJ2-3; TRBD2 aligns across 12 bases. From germline, CDR1 is SGDLS and CDR2 YYNGEE. Losses at the gene ends were 4 bases for V and 4 bases for J; bases not matched to a gene: 4. The CDR3 length is 15 residues. The CDR3 is CASSSLAGGADTQYF. In DNA form, the CDR3 reads TGTGCCAGCAGCTCCCTAGCGGGAGGGGCAGATACGCAGTATTTT.

This rearrangement joins TRBV18 to TRBJ1-1, with D unresolved. Trimming pared 2 bases from V and 2 bases from J, leaving 12 bases between. The CDR3 has 15 amino acids. Germline values: CDR1 KGHSH, CDR2 LQKENI. The CDR3 coding sequence is TGTGCCAGCTCACCATACGACGGAAGAAACACTGAAGCTTTCTTT. This translates into CASSPYDGRNTEAFF.

The chain couples TRBV27 to TRBJ1-2, with 7 bases fitting TRBD1. Germline V gives CDR1 MNHEY, CDR2 SMNVEV (reference sequence). CDR3 size: 13 residues. The junction had 5 bases not matched to a gene; V was cut back by 2 bases and J by 8 bases. This chain's CDR3 is CASSLRQGPGYTF. Written as DNA, the CDR3 is TGTGCCAGCAGTTTAAGACAGGGCCCCGGCTACACCTTC.

This clone was detected only once. The chain employs TRBV11-2 and TRBJ1-4; TRBD1 matches 7 bases. There are 15 residues in the CDR3. The germline CDR1 and CDR2 sequences are SGHAT and FQNNGV. The junction had 4 bases not matched to a gene; V was cut back by 4 bases and J by 2 bases. The CDR3 region has the DNA TGTGCCAGCAGCTCAATGACAGGGACTAATGAAAAACTGTTTTTT. Encoded protein: CASSSMTGTNEKLFF.

The rearrangement joins TRBV2 to TRBJ2-5; 10 bases line up with TRBD2. This CDR3 is built from 17 residues. V shed 2 bases and J 5 bases; nucleotides not matched to a gene: 11. Looked up from germline, CDR1 is SNHLY and CDR2 is FYNNEI. This chain's CDR3 is CASSERTSGGERETQYF. The CDR3 region has the DNA TGTGCCAGCAGTGAAAGGACTAGCGGAGGGGAACGGGAGACCCAGTACTTC.

This chain connects TRBV7-2 to TRBJ2-4; weak D call: TRBD1 (6 bases). The CDR3 is 15 residues long. The V end was cut by 0 bases, the J end by 9 bases, with 15 bases between. CDR1 is SGHTA, CDR2 FQGNSA, per germline. CDR3 amino acids: CASSLATAGVGIQYF. The CDR3 DNA is TGTGCCAGCAGCTTAGCGACAGCAGGGGTGGGCATTCAGTACTTC. Combining the CDR3 with reference TRBV7-2 and TRBJ2-4 gives the whole variable domain GAGVSQSPSNKVTEKGKDVELRCDPISGHTALYWYRQSLGQGLEFLIYFQGNSAPDKSGLPSDRFSAERTGGSVSTLTIQRTQQEDSAVYLCASSLATAGVGIQYFGAGTRLSVL.

The chain is built from TRBV5-4 and TRBJ1-3, with D uncertain. The ends were cut back, 3 bases at V and 0 bases at J, with 10 bases in the middle. CDR1 is SGHNT, CDR2 YYREEE, per germline (reference sequence). The CDR3 runs 15 residues. The DNA of the CDR3 is TGTGCCAGCAGCTCGAAGGGAGTCTCTGGAAACACCATATATTTT. Its translation: CASSSKGVSGNTIYF.

The CDR3 protein is CASSLDPGFYEQYF. The CDR3 DNA follows: TGTGCCAGCAGCTTAGACCCAGGGTTCTACGAGCAGTACTTC. The chain has TRBV7-2 and TRBJ2-7; D perhaps matches TRBD1 (5 bases). V was trimmed by 1 base and J by 3 bases, leaving 10 bases between them. CDR1 and CDR2 (germline): SGHTA, FQGNSA. The CDR3 consists of 14 residues.

CDR3 in DNA: TGTGCCAGCAGACTTCCGGGGACAGTGCCCTACGAGCAGTACTTC. It yields the protein CASRLPGTVPYEQYF. This rearrangement joins TRBV28 to TRBJ2-7; TRBD1 matches 7 bases. CDR3 length equals 15 residues. V trimming: 6 bases; J trimming: 2 bases; junction bases outside the gene matches: 10. The germline CDR1 and CDR2 sequences are MDHEN and SYDVKM.